The 11 T cell receptor beta chains below come from one sample, sequenced in a study of blood T cells in healthy people across ages. Combining a sample-barcoded 5' primer with a J-beta primer mix, a second PCR ran for 7 to 11 cycles. In TCRdb, the 5' RACE reads were re-called with MiXCR into one record per CDR3 protein. The table shows about 1,800,000 distinct CDR3 sequences, with about 28% occurring only once. The sequencing sample was made of blood. All receptors derive from a woman aged 25 to 39 in good health.

Turning to this clonotype: Compared with germline, one end of the junction differs, possibly owing to a read error. The chain employs TRBV12-3 or TRBV12-4 and TRBJ2-5, with D perhaps TRBD2 (5 bases). The CDR3 has 14 residues. CDR3 DNA: TGTGCCAACAGTCCCCCTGGTGGCGGGGAGACCCAGTACTTC. This codes for CANSPPGGGETQYF.

This clonotype was observed many times. J is TRBJ1-2 and V is TRBV7-2, with D perhaps TRBD1 (6 bases). Per germline, CDR1 SGHTA and CDR2 FQGNSA. This CDR3 is 15 amino acids long. V lost 3 bases and J 2 bases, leaving 13 bases between the germline ends. The CDR3: CASSFSGTLNYGYTF. The CDR3 nucleotides read TGTGCCAGCAGCTTCTCCGGGACATTAAACTATGGCTACACCTTC.

The chain carries TRBV3-1 and TRBJ2-3, with a possible D match to TRBD1 (6 bases). The V gene's germline CDR1 is LGHDT and CDR2 YNNKEL (reference sequence). Trimming took off 4 bases at V and 7 bases at J, with 12 bases between the two ends. The CDR3 loop spans 13 amino acids. CDR3 in amino acids: CASSRGRENTQYF. The CDR3 nucleotides read TGTGCCAGCAGCCGGGGGCGCGAAAATACGCAGTATTTT.

The chain combines TRBV20-1 with TRBJ1-2, with TRBD1 matching over 7 bases. CDR1 is DFQATT and CDR2 is SNEGSKA in the germline V gene (reference sequence). The CDR3 spans 15 residues. The J segment lost 2 bases and the V segment lost 2 bases, leaving 8 bases of the junction unmatched. The CDR3 nucleotides are TGCAGTGCTAGATCTGGGCAGGGGGTAAACTATGGCTACACCTTC. Translated: CSARSGQGVNYGYTF.

Only a few counts were recorded for this clonotype. The V and J genes are TRBV6-5 and TRBJ1-4; TRBD1 matches at 7 bases. Losses at the gene ends were 0 bases for V and 4 bases for J; bases not matched to a gene: 2. The CDR3 totals 15 residues. In germline, CDR1 is MNHEY, CDR2 SVGAGI. CDR3: CASSYSAGGNEKLFF. The CDR3 region has the DNA TGTGCCAGCAGTTACTCGGCAGGGGGTAATGAAAAACTGTTTTTT.

This clonotype was counted many times. The V call is TRBV5-1, the J call TRBJ2-7, with D possibly being TRBD2 (6 bases). The germline CDR1 and CDR2 sequences are SGHRS and YFSETQ. There are 13 residues in the CDR3. V was shortened by 5 bases and J by 4 bases, with 13 bases between the two germline ends. The CDR3 loop reads CASSSGVKYEQYF. The CDR3 coding sequence is TGCGCCAGCAGTTCGGGAGTAAAGTACGAGCAGTACTTC.

This rearrangement joins TRBV7-2 to TRBJ2-1; D ambiguous. The CDR3 runs to 15 residues. Germline V gene lookup returns CDR1 SGHTA and CDR2 FQGNSA. V was cut by 1 base and J by 0 bases, with 7 bases left in between. The DNA of the CDR3 is TGTGCCAGCAGCTTAGAAGTGTACTCCTACAATGAGCAGTTCTTC. Translated: CASSLEVYSYNEQFF.

The CDR3 nucleotides are TGCAGTGCTAGACCTGGGCTAGCGGGAGGCCTGGGCCCTCTAGATACGCAGTATTTT. Its protein product is CSARPGLAGGLGPLDTQYF. The rearrangement joins TRBV20-1 to TRBJ2-3; TRBD2 aligns across 11 bases. The V gene's germline CDR1 is DFQATT and CDR2 SNEGSKA (reference sequence). With V trimmed by 2 bases and J by 5 bases, 18 bases remained unmatched. The length of the CDR3 is 19 residues.

This clonotype was seen at least ten times. The CDR3 region is CASSLIQGNEQYF. The CDR3 DNA sequence: TGTGCCAGCAGCTTAATACAGGGCAACGAGCAGTACTTC. The J gene is TRBJ2-7, the V gene TRBV7-3; possible D gene TRBD1, 6 bases. This CDR3 is 13 amino acids long. Trimming took off 1 base at V and 5 bases at J, with 9 bases between the two ends. From germline, CDR1 is SGHTA and CDR2 FQGTGA.

Turning to this clonotype: An end of the junction does not agree with germline; a read error may underlie this. Here the CDR3 reads CIVSGYRIGDTEAFF. The CDR3 nucleotides read TGCATCGTTTCGGGTTACAGGATAGGGGACACTGAAGCTTTCTTT. The chain joins TRBV29-1 to TRBJ1-1; a possible D gene is TRBD1 (5 bases). The length of the CDR3 is 15 residues. The germline V gene encodes CDR1 SQVTM and CDR2 ANQGSEA.

This clonotype has just a few counts. A read error may account for a junction end that differs from germline. The chain couples TRBV7-9 to TRBJ1-4, with 9 positions matching TRBD1. Germline-derived CDR1 and CDR2 are SEHNR and FQNEAQ (reference sequence). The CDR3 extends over 19 amino acids. CDR3 protein: CASNLGTGWPKTKNEKLFF. The CDR3 DNA reads TGTGCCAGCAACTTAGGGACAGGGTGGCCAAAAACCAAAAATGAAAAACTGTTTTTT.